The T cell receptor beta chain under discussion was sequenced for a study of CXCR3-negative and CXCR3-positive naive CD8 T cells. Findings and caveats of the study: CXCR3-positive naive cells had TRB CDR3s that were more hydrophobic than CXCR3-negative naive cells had. Relative to memory CD8+ cells, whose diversity was much lower, both naive subsets had comparably high diversity.

As regards this clonotype: Its antigen is not identified.

Every CD8+ subset sample held 300,000 flow-sorted cells, done in triplicate. CD45RO-CCR7+CD27+CD95- marked naive CD8+ T cells. The CDR3 covers 16 residues. 5' RACE with UMI labels generated the TRB cDNA libraries. For each CDR3 protein, TCRdb gives one entry from its re-call of the 5' RACE reads, without DNA. The sample table sets out 110,000 or so distinct CDR3 sequences. This clonotype originated in a human donor in good health. Some clones in this sample may be carry-over from other donors' samples. Sequenced sample: naive CXCR3+ CD8+ T cells from blood. The sample's subset: CD45RO-CCR7+CD27+CD95- naive CD8+ T cells expressing CXCR3 (TNR3+). This rearrangement joins TRBV12-3 or TRBV12-4 to TRBJ1-3. The CDR3 region is CASRTPDRASGNTTYF.